This record covers a single T cell receptor beta chain. The sample originates from a study of blood T cells in healthy people across ages. A second PCR of roughly 7 to 11 cycles used a sample-barcoded 5' primer and a J-beta primer mix. TCRdb ran MiXCR on the 5' RACE reads and lists one entry per CDR3 protein. In the table there are around 1,700,000 distinct CDR3 sequences, over 25% of which are singletons. Trimming at V came to 0 bases and at J to 4 bases, leaving 8 bases not matched to a gene. Germline V CDR1 and CDR2: LGHNA, YNFKEQ. This CDR3 contains 16 residues. The chain joins TRBV4-2 to TRBJ1-2; TRBD1 matches 7 bases. The sequencing sample was made of blood. The source is a woman aged 25 to 39 in good health. The CDR3 DNA is TGTGCCAGCAGCCAAGAATTTACAGGGGTGAGCTATGGCTACACCTTC. It translates to CASSQEFTGVSYGYTF.